These 8 T cell receptor beta chains share one sample of origin, sequenced in a study of T-cell reconstitution after alpha-beta-depleted transplantation in children. Unique molecular identifiers were incorporated when the TCRbeta library was constructed. TCRdb fed the PCR reads into MiXCR, producing one record per CDR3 protein. The data show nearly 550,000 distinct CDR3 sequences, with 15% to 20% seen just once and approximately 3% held by the top ten. The sequences come from PBMCs from the stem cell graft donor, collected from the stem cell graft. Source of these receptors: a human donor who donated a stem cell graft to a child with acute lymphoblastic leukemia.

The chain combines TRBV5-1 with TRBJ2-7; a weak D match, TRBD2 (6 bases). The CDR3 runs 16 residues. The germline V and J ends were trimmed by 4 bases and 5 bases, with 22 bases remaining between them. The V gene's germline CDR1 is SGHRS and CDR2 YFSETQ. The CDR3 is CASSRSPGGDLDEQYF. DNA for the CDR3: TGCGCCAGCAGCCGATCGCCCGGGGGAGACCTTGACGAGCAGTACTTC.

J is TRBJ2-5 and V is TRBV29-1; D perhaps matches TRBD1 (7 bases). Germline CDR1 reads SQVTM; CDR2 reads ANQGSEA. The V end was cut by 6 bases, the J end by 6 bases, with 17 bases between. This CDR3 has 13 amino acids. The CDR3, as DNA: TGCAGCGTACGACAGGGAGGAGGGAAGACCCAGTACTTC. It is translated as CSVRQGGGKTQYF. Looking up the rest from reference TRBV29-1 and TRBJ2-5 gives the full variable domain: SAVISQKPSRDICQRGTSLTIQCQVDSQVTMMFWYRQQPGQSLTLIATANQGSEATYESGFVIDKFPISRPNLTFSTLTVSNMSPEDSSIYLCSVRQGGGKTQYFGPGTRLLVL.

The chain has TRBV5-1 and TRBJ2-1; 10 nucleotides line up with TRBD2. In germline, CDR1 is SGHRS, CDR2 YFSETQ. CDR3 length: 16 residues. Trimming took 6 bases from V and 7 from J; bases not matched to a gene: 13. The CDR3 is CASIRGLAGELNEQFF. CDR3 bases: TGCGCCAGCATCCGCGGGCTAGCGGGAGAATTGAATGAGCAGTTCTTC.

This clonotype came up a few times. The chain links TRBV4-1 to TRBJ2-7; the match to TRBD2 covers 10 bases. This CDR3 is 15 amino acids long. The V gene end was trimmed by 1 base and the J gene end by 2 bases; junction bases not matched to a gene: 2. The V gene's germline CDR1 is MGHRA and CDR2 YSYEKL. DNA for the CDR3: TGCGCCAGCAGCCAAGCTAGCGGGGGCACCTACGAGCAGTACTTC. It yields the protein CASSQASGGTYEQYF.

This clonotype was counted between two and nine times. The chain is built from TRBV6-5 and TRBJ2-5; 7 bases align to TRBD1. This CDR3 region has 14 residues. The trim removed 3 bases at V and 3 bases at J, leaving 4 bases unmatched. The germline gives CDR1 MNHEY, CDR2 SVGAGI. The CDR3 region has the DNA TGTGCCAGCAGTTATCCCGGGACAGAAGAGACCCAGTACTTC. Protein product: CASSYPGTEETQYF.

The chain couples TRBV30 to TRBJ2-3; D unresolved. Looked up from germline, CDR1 is GTSNPN and CDR2 is SVGIG (reference sequence). This CDR3 has 15 amino acids. Trimming left V 4 bases short and J 4 bases short, with 18 bases between. CDR3 sequence reads: CAWNQSGVASDTQYF. The CDR3 DNA follows: TGTGCCTGGAACCAAAGTGGGGTAGCCTCAGATACGCAGTATTTT. The entire variable domain, with the rest obtained from reference TRBV30 and TRBJ2-3, is as follows: SQTIHQWPATLVQPVGSPLSLECTVEGTSNPNLYWYRQAAGRGLQLLFYSVGIGQISSEVPQNLSASRPQDRQFILSSKKLLLSDSGFYLCAWNQSGVASDTQYFGPGTRLTVL.

The genes are TRBV13 and TRBJ2-3; 7 positions match TRBD1. Losses at the gene ends were 9 bases for V and 2 bases for J; bases not matched to a gene: 8. CDR1 and CDR2 (germline): PRHDT, FYEKMQ (reference sequence). This CDR3 is 14 amino acids long. This chain's CDR3 is CASIGGQHTDTQYF. The CDR3, as DNA: TGTGCCAGTATTGGGGGACAGCACACAGATACGCAGTATTTT.

V is TRBV19 and J is TRBJ2-7; D is possibly TRBD2 (5 bases). Trimming left V 7 bases short and J 0 bases short, with 10 bases between. This CDR3 region has 13 residues. CDR1 and CDR2 (germline): LNHDA, SQIVND (reference sequence). The CDR3 DNA reads TGTGCCAGTAACGAGCGGAGCTCCTACGAGCAGTACTTC. Translation: CASNERSSYEQYF.